The T cell receptor beta chain described here comes from a study of glioma-infiltrating T cells. Study findings and constraints: Non-neoplastic patients had below-expected tissue-blood divergence, while all gliomas exceeded expectation. Very few CDR3 sequences were shared between tissue and blood.

Germline V gene lookup returns CDR1 SGHDN and CDR2 FVKESK. There are 14 residues in the CDR3. After removal of 4 bases from V and 1 base from J, the junction contained 0 bases not matched to a gene. This clonotype has just a few counts. Its specificity is unknown. The iRepertoire nested amplicon-rescue multiplex PCR amplified TCR alpha and beta CDR3s from RNA. One-step reverse transcription and amplification started from approximately 100-400 ng of tissue mRNA or PBMC total RNA. TCRdb itself ran the multiplex PCR reads through MiXCR, one entry per CDR3 protein. This sample carries approximately 140,000 distinct CDR3 sequences, more than 20% of them seen once, and the ten largest clones take 27%.

Sequencing was performed on glioma tissue, nonneoplastic brain tissue, or PBMCs (not recorded which). The V and J genes are TRBV14 and TRBJ1-3, with TRBD1 matching over 8 bases. The origin of this receptor is a human donor with low-grade glioma or glioblastoma, undergoing nonglioma brain surgery, or in good health (not recorded which). The CDR3 sequence: CASSRDRSGNTIYF. The CDR3 DNA reads TGTGCCAGCAGCCGGGACAGGTCTGGAAACACCATATATTTT.